The 27 T cell receptor beta chains presented below share a single source sample, sequenced in a study of molecular identifiers for immune sequencing clone quantification. One entry per CDR3 protein, called by TCRdb with MiXCR from the PCR reads. The sample has about 630,000 distinct CDR3 sequences, over 25% seen once; the top ten hold about 0.8%. The specimen was naive CD8+ T cells from blood, with Jurkat cell RNA spiked in. Subset described: FACS-sorted CD8+CD4-CCR7+CD45RA+ naive T cells. All receptors derive from a human donor in good health. Some libraries in this study had Jurkat cell RNA spiked in.

This clonotype was counted ten times or more. This chain connects TRBV28 to TRBJ1-1; 10 nucleotides line up with TRBD1. Germline V gene lookup returns CDR1 MDHEN and CDR2 SYDVKM. The CDR3 has 13 amino acids. V lost 6 bases to trimming and J lost 5 bases; unmatched junction nucleotides: 3. The CDR3 spells CASRRDRGTEAFF. The CDR3 coding sequence is TGTGCCAGCAGACGGGACAGGGGTACTGAAGCTTTCTTT. The full variable domain, rest sourced from reference TRBV28 and TRBJ1-1, is DVKVTQSSRYLVKRTGEKVFLECVQDMDHENMFWYRQDPGLGLRLIYFSYDVKMKEKGDIPEGYSVSREKKERFSLILESASTNQTSMYLCASRRDRGTEAFFGQGTRLTVV.

The V call is TRBV7-9, the J call TRBJ1-4; D is unresolved. The germline V gene has CDR1 SEHNR and CDR2 FQNEAQ (reference sequence). This CDR3 has 14 residues. V shed 4 bases and J shed 8 bases, with 14 bases lying between them. Written as DNA, the CDR3 is TGTGCCAGCAGCTGGAAAACCTTTGGGGAAAAACTGTTTTTT. Translating gives CASSWKTFGEKLFF.

Concerning this clonotype: At one of its ends the junction is not consistent with the germline gene, which may arise from a read error. The genes are TRBV7-2 and TRBJ2-1; 7 positions match TRBD1. The CDR3 covers 14 residues. Germline V gene sequence: CDR1 SGHTA, CDR2 FQGNSA. CDR3 nucleotides: TGTGCCAGCAGACCCCGACAGGGTTACAATAAGCAGTTCTTC. Residues: CASRPRQGYNKQFF.

This clonotype has at least ten counts. V is TRBV12-3 or TRBV12-4 and J is TRBJ1-2, with D possibly TRBD1 on 5 matching bases. Trimming left V 5 bases short and J 11 bases short, with 21 bases between. The CDR3 totals 14 residues. The CDR3 nucleotides are TGTGCCAGCAGTCAACCAGGGCGATCGAATGCTTACACCTTC. This encodes CASSQPGRSNAYTF.

This clonotype was recorded at least ten times. The chain couples TRBV7-9 to TRBJ2-6; possibly TRBD1 or TRBD2 for D (5 bases each). The CDR3 totals 15 residues. Per germline, CDR1 SEHNR and CDR2 FQNEAQ (reference sequence). The V and J ends lost 6 bases and 0 bases respectively, with 9 bases between them. The CDR3 loop reads CASSSGSSGANVLTF. In DNA form, the CDR3 reads TGTGCCAGCAGTTCAGGGAGCTCTGGGGCCAACGTCCTGACTTTC.

This clonotype was seen at least ten times. This chain connects TRBV4-3 to TRBJ1-2, with D hard to call. In germline, CDR1 is LGHNA, CDR2 YSLEER. CDR3 length: 13 residues. V was clipped by 0 bases and J by 8 bases, with 10 bases between them. The CDR3 DNA follows: TGCGCCAGCAGCCAAGATCCATCAGACGGCTACACCTTC. Translated: CASSQDPSDGYTF.

The chain carries TRBV20-1 and TRBJ1-1; TRBD1 is a possible D gene (6 bases). This CDR3 is 17 amino acids long. CDR1 and CDR2 (germline): DFQATT, SNEGSKA (reference sequence). Trimming took 0 bases from V and 5 from J, leaving 22 bases between them. The CDR3 region has the DNA TGCAGTGCTAGAGATTCGAGTTCAGGGGTCGTCGGGACTGAAGCTTTCTTT. Its protein product is CSARDSSSGVVGTEAFF.

The chain has TRBV13 and TRBJ2-2; D is uncertain. The V and J ends lost 0 bases and 8 bases respectively, with 4 bases between them. There are 12 residues in the CDR3. Germline V gene lookup returns CDR1 PRHDT and CDR2 FYEKMQ (reference sequence). The CDR3 region has the DNA TGTGCCAGCAGCTTAGGTATTGGGGAGCTGTTTTTT. It translates to CASSLGIGELFF.

The genes are TRBV27 and TRBJ2-1; 8 bases fit TRBD2. Germline lookup yields CDR1 MNHEY and CDR2 SMNVEV (reference sequence). The CDR3 covers 15 residues. Trimming took 7 bases from V and 8 from J; bases not matched to a gene: 13. CDR3 amino acids: CASKVGAGELYEQFF. DNA of the CDR3: TGTGCCAGCAAGGTAGGAGCGGGGGAGTTGTATGAGCAGTTCTTC.

The chain has TRBV5-1 and TRBJ2-2; 7 positions match TRBD1. From germline, CDR1 is SGHRS and CDR2 YFSETQ. This CDR3 comprises 15 residues. V trimming: 7 bases; J trimming: 3 bases; junction bases outside the gene matches: 9. The chain's CDR3 is CASGLGDSYTGELFF. In DNA form, the CDR3 reads TGCGCCAGCGGCCTAGGGGACAGCTACACCGGGGAGCTGTTTTTT.

This clonotype was detected only a few times. This chain uses TRBV19 with TRBJ2-7; D unclear. The CDR3 totals 13 residues. The V and J ends lost 10 bases and 3 bases respectively, with 16 bases between them. Germline V lookup: CDR1 LNHDA, CDR2 SQIVND (reference sequence). The CDR3 region is CATSHGPDYEQYF. As DNA, the CDR3 is TGTGCCACCTCACATGGGCCGGACTACGAGCAGTACTTC.

The chain joins TRBV5-1 to TRBJ2-3, with 12 bases identical to TRBD2. Germline V lookup: CDR1 SGHRS, CDR2 YFSETQ. This CDR3 contains 16 residues. V lost 3 bases to trimming and J lost 3 bases; unmatched junction nucleotides: 5. The CDR3 loop reads CASSWTSGVGTDTQYF. CDR3 in DNA: TGCGCCAGCAGCTGGACTAGCGGGGTGGGGACAGATACGCAGTATTTT.

A word on this clonotype: The CDR3 does not end in the conserved phenylalanine or tryptophan, so this is likely a read error. The chain employs TRBV2 and TRBJ1-1; TRBD1 aligns across 8 bases. This CDR3 has 12 residues. Germline trimming cut 8 bases from V and 6 bases from J; bases unmatched to any gene: 5. Per germline, CDR1 SNHLY and CDR2 FYNNEI. The DNA of the CDR3 is TGTGCCAGCTCGGACAGGGTCCCTGAAGCTTTCCTT. Its translation is CASSDRVPEAFL.

In the case of this clonotype: Mismatch with germline at one junction end may stem from a read error. The CDR3 DNA reads TGTGTCAGCAGCCCGACTGGGCGGGAGCGGAATGAGCAGTTCTTC. Residues: CVSSPTGRERNEQFF. The chain carries TRBV7-9 and TRBJ2-1; 7 bases line up with TRBD2. Germline-derived CDR1 and CDR2 are SEHNR and FQNEAQ (reference sequence). CDR3 size: 15 residues.

Note on this clonotype: Germline and junction disagree at one end, which may indicate a read error. V gene TRBV6-5 combines with J gene TRBJ2-7; a weak D match, TRBD2 (5 bases). This CDR3 region has 14 residues. Germline CDR1 and CDR2: MNHEY and SVGAGI. For the CDR3, the DNA is TGTGCCCCCCCCCCAGCGGAAAGCTCCTACGCGCAGTACTTC. Translated: CAPPPAESSYAQYF.

There are a few counts of this clonotype. A read error is possible here, since a much larger clone lies one base away. The chain employs TRBV11-2 and TRBJ2-5; D perhaps matches TRBD1 (6 bases). The CDR3 extends over 14 amino acids. Germline CDR1 reads SGHAT; CDR2 reads FQNNGV. Trimming shortened V by 5 bases and J by 1 base, and 11 bases separated the two germline ends. CDR3 loop: CASSTETGQETQYF. CDR3 in DNA: TGTGCCAGCAGCACCGAGACAGGCCAAGAGACCCAGTACTTC.

Turning to this clonotype: This clone may be a read error of a much larger clone one base away. V usage is TRBV11-3 and J usage is TRBJ2-3; possible D gene TRBD1, 6 bases. Germline CDR1 is SGHNT and CDR2 is YENEEA. The CDR3 length is 13 residues. The chain's CDR3 is CAGSRGTTDTQYF. Written as DNA, the CDR3 is TGTGCCGGCAGCAGGGGTACCACAGATACGCAGTATTTT.

In this sample, this clonotype turned up a few times. The rearrangement links TRBV12-3 or TRBV12-4 to TRBJ2-7; 7 bases are a match to TRBD1. The V segment lost 3 bases and the J segment 6 bases; nucleotides outside the gene matches: 8. The CDR3 covers 14 residues. This CDR3 reads CASSFRGTESEQYF. In nucleotides, the CDR3 is TGTGCCAGCAGTTTTCGTGGGACAGAGAGCGAGCAGTACTTC.

This clonotype was recorded a few times. This chain links TRBV7-2 with TRBJ2-1, with 9 nucleotides matching TRBD1. V was clipped by 4 bases and J by 2 bases; unmatched bases: 3. From germline, CDR1 is SGHTA and CDR2 FQGNSA. CDR3 length: 15 amino acids. The CDR3 here is CASSSRDRAYNEQFF. The CDR3 nucleotides are TGTGCCAGCAGCTCGCGGGACAGGGCCTACAATGAGCAGTTCTTC.

Points on this clonotype: In this CDR3 the conserved last residue, phenylalanine or tryptophan, is missing, so a read error is likely. The chain couples TRBV5-1 to TRBJ1-1; no clear D gene. This CDR3 spans 13 amino acids. CDR1 and CDR2 from the germline V gene are SGHRS and YFSETQ. The CDR3 region has the DNA TGCGCCAGCAGCTTCACGGTGAACACTGGAGCTTTCCTT. This translates into CASSFTVNTGAFL.

This chain uses TRBV30 with TRBJ1-4; 8 bases are a match to TRBD1. The CDR3 is 17 residues long. J lost 0 bases, V lost 2 bases, and 8 bases had no gene match. Germline V gene sequence: CDR1 GTSNPN, CDR2 SVGIG (reference sequence). The CDR3 DNA follows: TGTGCCTGGAGTCCTCACAGGGGGGAGGCAACTAATGAAAAACTGTTTTTT. This translates into CAWSPHRGEATNEKLFF.

Written as DNA, the CDR3 is TGTGCCAGCAGCCAAAAGGCCTACGAGCAGTACTTC. Protein sequence: CASSQKAYEQYF. The chain uses TRBV6-2 or TRBV6-3 and TRBJ2-7; D gene uncertain. The germline V and J ends were trimmed by 6 bases and 2 bases, with 8 bases remaining between them. Germline V gives CDR1 MNHEY, CDR2 SVGEGT. The CDR3 extends over 12 amino acids.

The V and J genes are TRBV27 and TRBJ2-7, with 8 bases lining up with TRBD2. CDR1 and CDR2 (germline): MNHEY, SMNVEV (reference sequence). J lost 0 bases, V lost 4 bases, and 8 bases had no gene match. There are 16 residues in the CDR3. The CDR3 nucleotides read TGTGCCAGCAGTTATGGAGGCGGGGGGACCTCCTACGAGCAGTACTTC. This sequence encodes CASSYGGGGTSYEQYF.

This chain links TRBV5-8 with TRBJ2-7; D is unresolved. V lost 0 bases and J 7 bases, leaving 11 bases between the germline ends. The CDR3 is 13 residues long. Germline-derived CDR1 and CDR2 are SGHTS and YDEGEE. The CDR3 region has the DNA TGTGCCAGCAGCTTGGGCCCGAGTCGGGAGCAGTACTTC. Its translation is CASSLGPSREQYF. Variable domain in full (rest from reference TRBV5-8 and TRBJ2-7): EAGVTQSPTHLIKTRGQQATLRCSPISGHTSVYWYQQALGLGLQFLLWYDEGEERNRGNFPPRFSGRQFPNYSSELNVNALELEDSALYLCASSLGPSREQYFGPGTRLTVT.

This clonotype was seen repeatedly, ten times or more. The rearrangement uses TRBV7-8 and TRBJ1-1, with unresolved D. With 5 bases removed from V and 8 bases from J, the gap between germline ends came to 12 bases. This CDR3 comprises 12 residues. Germline CDR1 SGHVS, CDR2 FQNEAQ. In nucleotides, the CDR3 is TGTGCCAGCAGCCCACCGCCACGGGAAGCTTTCTTT. Residues: CASSPPPREAFF.

This clonotype was picked up a small number of times. The chain uses TRBV20-1 and TRBJ2-7; 8 bases match TRBD2. This CDR3 has 16 residues. Germline V CDR1 and CDR2: DFQATT, SNEGSKA (reference sequence). The J segment lost 3 bases and the V segment lost 3 bases, leaving 13 bases of the junction unmatched. The CDR3 spells CSARTLSGNYGYEQYF. DNA of the CDR3: TGCAGTGCTAGGACTCTTAGCGGGAATTATGGCTACGAGCAGTACTTC.

This clonotype appeared many times. V gene TRBV5-5 combines with J gene TRBJ2-3; D may be TRBD2 (6 bases). The germline gives CDR1 SGHKS, CDR2 YYEKEE (reference sequence). V was trimmed by 4 bases and J by 2 bases, leaving 14 bases between them. CDR3 size: 15 residues. The CDR3 DNA sequence: TGTGCCAGCAGCGCGGCGCGGGGACTCACAGATACGCAGTATTTT. Translated: CASSAARGLTDTQYF.